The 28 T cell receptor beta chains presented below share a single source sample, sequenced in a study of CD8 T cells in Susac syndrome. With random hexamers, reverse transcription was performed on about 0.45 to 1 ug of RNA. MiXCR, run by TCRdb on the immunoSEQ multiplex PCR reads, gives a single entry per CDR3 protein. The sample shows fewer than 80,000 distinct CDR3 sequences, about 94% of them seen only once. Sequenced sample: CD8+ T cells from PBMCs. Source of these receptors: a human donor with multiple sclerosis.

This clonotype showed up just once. For the CDR3, the DNA is TGTGCCACCGGGGAAGGGGGCGCGGAGACCCAGTACTTC. As protein: CATGEGGAETQYF. J is TRBJ2-5 and V is TRBV6-5, with 7 nucleotides matching TRBD1. The V gene end was trimmed by 10 bases and the J gene end by 5 bases; junction bases not matched to a gene: 10. CDR3 length: 13 amino acids. CDR1 MNHEY and CDR2 SVGAGI come from the germline V gene.

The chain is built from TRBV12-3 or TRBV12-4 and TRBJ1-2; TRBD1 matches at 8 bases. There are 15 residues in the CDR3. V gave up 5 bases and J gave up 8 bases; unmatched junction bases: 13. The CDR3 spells CASSTMAGGLWGYTF. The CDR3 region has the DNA TGTGCCAGCAGTACCATGGCAGGGGGCCTCTGGGGCTACACCTTC.

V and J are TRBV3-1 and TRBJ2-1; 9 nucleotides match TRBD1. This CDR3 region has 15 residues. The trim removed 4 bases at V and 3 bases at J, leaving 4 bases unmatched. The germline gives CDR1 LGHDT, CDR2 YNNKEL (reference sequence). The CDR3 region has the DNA TGTGCCAGCAGCCCGTGGACAGGGGACTACAATGAGCAGTTCTTC. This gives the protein CASSPWTGDYNEQFF.

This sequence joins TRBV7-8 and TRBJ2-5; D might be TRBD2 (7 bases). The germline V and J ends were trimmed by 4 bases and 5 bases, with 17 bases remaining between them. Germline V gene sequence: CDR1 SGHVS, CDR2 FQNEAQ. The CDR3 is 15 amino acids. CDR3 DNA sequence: TGTGCCAGCAGCTGGGGGGCGGGAGTTATGGAGACCCAGTACTTC. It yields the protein CASSWGAGVMETQYF.

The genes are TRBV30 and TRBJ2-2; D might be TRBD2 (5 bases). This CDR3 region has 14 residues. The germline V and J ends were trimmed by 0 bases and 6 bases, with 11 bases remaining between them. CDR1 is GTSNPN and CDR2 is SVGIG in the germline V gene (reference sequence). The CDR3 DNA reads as TGTGCCTGGAGTGTTAAGACACTAGCCGGGGAGCTGTTTTTT. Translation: CAWSVKTLAGELFF.

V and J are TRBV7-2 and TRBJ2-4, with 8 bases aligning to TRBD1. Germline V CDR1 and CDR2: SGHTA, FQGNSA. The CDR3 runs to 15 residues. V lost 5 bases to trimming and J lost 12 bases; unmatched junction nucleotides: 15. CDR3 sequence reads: CASSATGTGDVYQYF. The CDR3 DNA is TGTGCCAGCAGCGCAACCGGGACAGGAGATGTTTATCAGTACTTC.

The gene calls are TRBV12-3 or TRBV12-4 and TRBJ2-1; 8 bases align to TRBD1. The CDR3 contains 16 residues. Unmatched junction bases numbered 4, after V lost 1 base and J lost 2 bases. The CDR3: CASSLEIRGPYNEQFF. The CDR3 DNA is TGTGCCAGCAGTTTAGAAATCAGGGGGCCCTACAATGAGCAGTTCTTC.

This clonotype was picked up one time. The DNA of the CDR3 is TGTGCCAGCGGGCATCAGCCCCAGCATTTT. It yields the protein CASGHQPQHF. The chain is built from TRBV27 and TRBJ1-5; no clear D gene. This CDR3 region has 10 residues. Germline values: CDR1 MNHEY, CDR2 SMNVEV (reference sequence). Trimming stripped 8 bases from V and 5 bases from J, with 4 bases between.

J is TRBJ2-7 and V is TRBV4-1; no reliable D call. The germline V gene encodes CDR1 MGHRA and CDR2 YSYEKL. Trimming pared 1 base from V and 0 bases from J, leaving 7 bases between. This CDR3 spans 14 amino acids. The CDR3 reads CASSQVPSSYEQYF. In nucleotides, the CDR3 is TGCGCCAGCAGCCAAGTCCCGAGCTCCTACGAGCAGTACTTC.

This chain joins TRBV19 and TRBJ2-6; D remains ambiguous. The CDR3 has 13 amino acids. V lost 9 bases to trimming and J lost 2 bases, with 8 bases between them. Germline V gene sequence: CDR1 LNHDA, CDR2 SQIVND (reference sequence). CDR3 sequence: CASSFPGANVLTF. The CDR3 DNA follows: TGTGCCAGCTCCTTCCCTGGGGCCAACGTCCTGACTTTC.

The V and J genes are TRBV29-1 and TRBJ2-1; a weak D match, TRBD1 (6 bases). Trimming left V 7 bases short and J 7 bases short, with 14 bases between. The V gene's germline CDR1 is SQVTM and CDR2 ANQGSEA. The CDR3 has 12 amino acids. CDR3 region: CSAEGQGNEQFF. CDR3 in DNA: TGCAGCGCAGAAGGGCAGGGGAATGAGCAGTTCTTC.

CDR3 residues: CASKFREYYGYTF. Here the CDR3 DNA reads TGTGCCAGCAAATTTAGGGAATACTATGGCTACACCTTC. The chain links TRBV28 to TRBJ1-2; D uncertain. The germline V gene encodes CDR1 MDHEN and CDR2 SYDVKM. Trimming stripped 7 bases from V and 3 bases from J, with 12 bases between. There are 13 residues in the CDR3.

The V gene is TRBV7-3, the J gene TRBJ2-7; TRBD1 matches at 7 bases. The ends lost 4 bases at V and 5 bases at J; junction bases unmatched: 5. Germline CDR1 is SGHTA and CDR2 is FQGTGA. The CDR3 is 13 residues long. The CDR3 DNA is TGTGCCAGCAGCTCAACAGGGGTAAACGAGCAGTACTTC. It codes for CASSSTGVNEQYF.

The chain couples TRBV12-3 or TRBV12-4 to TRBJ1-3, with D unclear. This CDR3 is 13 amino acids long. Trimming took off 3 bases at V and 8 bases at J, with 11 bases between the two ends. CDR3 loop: CASSLPFLDTIYF. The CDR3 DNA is TGTGCCAGCAGTTTGCCCTTCTTGGACACCATATATTTT.

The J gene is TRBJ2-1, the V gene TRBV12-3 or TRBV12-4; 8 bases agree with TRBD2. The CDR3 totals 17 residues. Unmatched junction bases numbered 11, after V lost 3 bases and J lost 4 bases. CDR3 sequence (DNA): TGTGCCAGCAGTTTTGTTGGACTAGCAGCCGGTTACAATGAGCAGTTCTTC. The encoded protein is CASSFVGLAAGYNEQFF.

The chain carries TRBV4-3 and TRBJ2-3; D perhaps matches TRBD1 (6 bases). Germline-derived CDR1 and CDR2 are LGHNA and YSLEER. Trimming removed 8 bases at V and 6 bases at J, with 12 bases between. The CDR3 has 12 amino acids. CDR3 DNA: TGCGCCAGCGGCCCCCAGGGGGATACGCAGTATTTT. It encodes CASGPQGDTQYF.

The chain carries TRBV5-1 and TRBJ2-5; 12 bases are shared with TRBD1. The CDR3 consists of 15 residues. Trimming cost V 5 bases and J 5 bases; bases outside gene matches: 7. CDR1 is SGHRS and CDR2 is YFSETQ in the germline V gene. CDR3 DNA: TGCGCCAGCAGACCTGGGACAGGGGGCTTGGAGACCCAGTACTTC. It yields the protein CASRPGTGGLETQYF.

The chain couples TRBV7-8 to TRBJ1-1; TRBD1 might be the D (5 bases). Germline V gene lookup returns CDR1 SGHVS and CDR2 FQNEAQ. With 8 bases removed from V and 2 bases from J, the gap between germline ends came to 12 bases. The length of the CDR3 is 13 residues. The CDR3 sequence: CASGMTDNTEAFF. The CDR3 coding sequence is TGTGCCAGCGGAATGACAGATAACACTGAAGCTTTCTTT.

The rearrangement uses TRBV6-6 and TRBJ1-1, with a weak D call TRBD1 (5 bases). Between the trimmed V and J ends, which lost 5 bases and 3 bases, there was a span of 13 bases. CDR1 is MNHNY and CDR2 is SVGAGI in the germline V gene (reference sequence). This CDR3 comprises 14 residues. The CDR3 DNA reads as TGTGCCAGCAGTGCCCGGGGGGAGGACACTGAAGCTTTCTTT. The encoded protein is CASSARGEDTEAFF.

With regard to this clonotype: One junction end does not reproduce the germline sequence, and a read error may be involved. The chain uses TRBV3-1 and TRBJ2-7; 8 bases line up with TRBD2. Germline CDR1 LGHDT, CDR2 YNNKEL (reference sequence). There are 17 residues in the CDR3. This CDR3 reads CASSKDPSREVVYEQYF. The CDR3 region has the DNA TGTGCCAGCAGCAAAGACCCCTCGCGGGAGGTGGTCTACGAGCAGTACTTC.

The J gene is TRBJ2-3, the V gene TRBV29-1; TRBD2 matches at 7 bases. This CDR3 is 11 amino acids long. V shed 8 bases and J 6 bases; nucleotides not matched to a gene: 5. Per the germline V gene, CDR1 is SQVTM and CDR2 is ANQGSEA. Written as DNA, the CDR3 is TGCAGCATAAGCGGGATTGATACGCAGTATTTT. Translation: CSISGIDTQYF.

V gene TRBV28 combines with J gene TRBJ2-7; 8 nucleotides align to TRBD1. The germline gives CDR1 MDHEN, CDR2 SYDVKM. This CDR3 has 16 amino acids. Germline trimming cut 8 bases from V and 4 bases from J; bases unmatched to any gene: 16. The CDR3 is CASEVNGAGGLYEQYF. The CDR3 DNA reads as TGTGCCAGCGAAGTGAACGGGGCAGGGGGCCTGTACGAGCAGTACTTC.

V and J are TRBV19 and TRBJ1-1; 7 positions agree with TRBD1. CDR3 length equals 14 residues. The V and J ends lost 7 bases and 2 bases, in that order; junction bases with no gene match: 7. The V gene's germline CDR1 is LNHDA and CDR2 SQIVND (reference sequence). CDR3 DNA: TGTGCCAGTAAGGAGACAGGGATAAACACTGAAGCTTTCTTT. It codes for CASKETGINTEAFF.

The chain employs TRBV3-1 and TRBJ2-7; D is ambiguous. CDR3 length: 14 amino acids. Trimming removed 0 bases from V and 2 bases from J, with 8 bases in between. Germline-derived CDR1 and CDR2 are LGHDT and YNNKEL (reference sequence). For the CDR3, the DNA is TGTGCCAGCAGCCAAGACGGATTTACCTACGAGCAGTACTTC. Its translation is CASSQDGFTYEQYF.

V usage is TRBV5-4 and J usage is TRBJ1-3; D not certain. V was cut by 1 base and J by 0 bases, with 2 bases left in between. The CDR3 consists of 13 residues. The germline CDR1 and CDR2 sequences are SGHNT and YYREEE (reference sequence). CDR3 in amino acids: CASSLNSGNTIYF. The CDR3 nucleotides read TGTGCCAGCAGCTTGAACTCTGGAAACACCATATATTTT.

The CDR3, as DNA: TGTGCCAGCAGTTCCCCGCCCGACAGGGGGGATACGCAGTATTTT. Residues: CASSSPPDRGDTQYF. This chain links TRBV6-2 or TRBV6-3 with TRBJ2-3, with 9 nucleotides matching TRBD1. CDR1 is MNHEY, CDR2 SVGEGT, per germline. Trimming removed 4 bases from V and 6 bases from J; junction bases left unmatched: 8. The CDR3 contains 15 residues.

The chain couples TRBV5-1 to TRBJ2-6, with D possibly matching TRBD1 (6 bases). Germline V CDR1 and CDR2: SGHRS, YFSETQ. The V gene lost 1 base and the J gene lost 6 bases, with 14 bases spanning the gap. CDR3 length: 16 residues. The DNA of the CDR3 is TGCGCCAGCAGCTTGTTAGGGGGTGAAGAGGCCAACGTCCTGACTTTC. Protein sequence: CASSLLGGEEANVLTF.

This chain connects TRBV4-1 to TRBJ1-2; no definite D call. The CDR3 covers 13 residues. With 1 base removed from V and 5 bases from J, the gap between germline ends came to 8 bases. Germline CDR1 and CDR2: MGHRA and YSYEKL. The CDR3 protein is CASSQVIGYGYTF. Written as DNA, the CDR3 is TGCGCCAGCAGCCAAGTTATCGGATATGGCTACACCTTC.